These 13 T cell receptor beta chains were sequenced from one sample in a study of T cells in Graves' hyperthyroidism and ophthalmopathy. Researchers took RNA transcripts and amplified the TCR beta CDR3 regions from them. HTBI primers were the set used in a first-round RT-PCR of the TCR CDR3. One entry per CDR3 protein, called by TCRdb with MiXCR from the multiplex PCR reads. The sample consists of under 450,000 distinct CDR3 sequences, 15% to 19% of them appearing once. The material sequenced was blood. The receptors were gathered from a young woman with Graves' hyperthyroidism.

This clonotype was seen repeatedly, ten times or more. The chain links TRBV7-8 to TRBJ1-1; no clear D. Between the trimmed V and J ends, which lost 2 bases and 2 bases, there was a span of 15 bases. The germline V gene has CDR1 SGHVS and CDR2 FQNEAQ. The CDR3 totals 16 residues. The CDR3 DNA sequence: TGTGCCAGCAGCTTACGCGGCCCGGGTTTAAACACTGAAGCTTTCTTT. Translated: CASSLRGPGLNTEAFF.

Ten or more counts support this clonotype. The CDR3: CASSVWLRFNEQFF. CDR3 coding DNA: TGTGCCAGCAGCGTTTGGCTAAGATTCAATGAGCAGTTCTTC. The J gene is TRBJ2-1, the V gene TRBV28; D gene unclear. V lost 6 bases and J 6 bases, leaving 15 bases between the germline ends. The CDR3 covers 14 residues. Germline V lookup: CDR1 MDHEN, CDR2 SYDVKM.

V usage is TRBV27 and J usage is TRBJ2-5, with D maybe TRBD1 (5 bases). The germline V gene encodes CDR1 MNHEY and CDR2 SMNVEV (reference sequence). Trimming stripped 6 bases from V and 5 bases from J, with 16 bases between. The length of the CDR3 is 14 residues. The CDR3 loop is CASSPSPRGETQYF. The DNA of the CDR3 is TGTGCCAGCAGCCCTTCCCCAAGGGGCGAGACCCAGTACTTC.

This clonotype came up a few times. The gene calls are TRBV6-1 and TRBJ2-7; D ambiguous. With 1 base removed from V and 5 bases from J, the gap between germline ends came to 21 bases. Per germline, CDR1 MNHNS and CDR2 SASEGT. The CDR3 extends over 17 amino acids. In DNA form, the CDR3 reads TGTGCCAGCAGTGAAGGGATTAGGTCTGCGGATCGCCACGAGCAGTACTTC. Translation gives CASSEGIRSADRHEQYF.

The rearrangement joins TRBV6-1 to TRBJ1-1; 9 positions agree with TRBD1. The CDR3 length is 14 residues. With 5 bases clipped from V and 3 bases from J, the junction kept 4 bases outside the gene matches. Germline V gene data show CDR1 as MNHNS and CDR2 as SASEGT. The CDR3, as DNA: TGTGCCAGCAGTCAACAGGGGGCGCACACTGAAGCTTTCTTT. This sequence encodes CASSQQGAHTEAFF.

This clonotype was seen a single time. One base away lies a much larger clone, so this may be a sequencing read error. The V and J genes are TRBV28 and TRBJ2-3, with D possibly TRBD2 on 6 matching bases. Germline V gene sequence: CDR1 MDHEN, CDR2 SYDVKM. The V end lost 2 bases, the J end lost 7 bases, and 16 bases lay between the germline ends. The CDR3 totals 15 residues. CDR3 region: CASSLGSGVANTQYF. The CDR3 bases are TGTGCCAGCAGTTTAGGTTCGGGGGTGGCAAATACGCAGTATTTT.

The sample holds a few counts of this clonotype. The V gene is TRBV5-1, the J gene TRBJ2-4, with a tentative D call TRBD2 (7 bases). The CDR3 is made up of 20 amino acids. Per the germline V gene, CDR1 is SGHRS and CDR2 is YFSETQ. Between the trimmed V and J ends, which lost 1 base and 0 bases, there was a span of 23 bases. CDR3 sequence: CASSLYQAGQLGVAKNIQYF. The CDR3 DNA reads TGCGCCAGCAGCTTGTATCAAGCGGGACAACTTGGGGTAGCCAAAAACATTCAGTACTTC.

In this sample, this clonotype turned up a few times. This sequence joins TRBV20-1 and TRBJ1-1; no definite D call. The CDR3 has 13 residues. The V gene's germline CDR1 is DFQATT and CDR2 SNEGSKA (reference sequence). With 5 bases removed from V and 3 bases from J, the gap between germline ends came to 13 bases. The CDR3 reads CSAPRSADTEAFF. CDR3 bases: TGCAGTGCTCCGAGGTCGGCGGACACTGAAGCTTTCTTT.

This chain joins TRBV7-2 and TRBJ2-5, with 8 bases matching TRBD1. The CDR3 is made up of 15 amino acids. Germline V gene data show CDR1 as SGHTA and CDR2 as FQGNSA. J lost 5 bases, V lost 0 bases, and 5 bases had no gene match. DNA for the CDR3: TGTGCCAGCAGCTTAGCTGCAGGGGGCATGGAGACCCAGTACTTC. This sequence encodes CASSLAAGGMETQYF.

This clonotype was seen many times. The chain links TRBV11-3 to TRBJ2-1; D may correspond to TRBD1 or TRBD2 (5 bases each). Trimming pared 6 bases from V and 9 bases from J, leaving 15 bases between. Germline V gene data show CDR1 as SGHNT and CDR2 as YENEEA. The CDR3 has 13 residues. The CDR3 DNA reads TGTGCCAGCAGTGAGGGGCGTCTCCGTGAGCAGTTCTTC. It encodes CASSEGRLREQFF.

This clonotype appeared many times. The chain joins TRBV7-6 to TRBJ2-1; 8 bases line up with TRBD1. J gave up 7 bases and V 5 bases, and 10 bases lay outside the gene matches. The CDR3 runs to 15 residues. Germline loops: CDR1 SGHVS, CDR2 FNYEAQ. CDR3 protein: CASSRGVGQGNEQFF. CDR3 nucleotide sequence: TGTGCCAGCAGCCGAGGAGTAGGACAGGGAAATGAGCAGTTCTTC.

This clonotype was seen repeatedly, ten times or more. J is TRBJ1-5 and V is TRBV12-3 or TRBV12-4, with a weak D call TRBD1 (5 bases). The CDR3 runs to 16 residues. V lost 4 bases and J lost 0, with 13 bases in between. In DNA, the CDR3 is TGTGCCAGCAGTTCCAGGGACCCGATTAGCAATCAGCCCCAGCATTTT. Its protein is CASSSRDPISNQPQHF.

This chain connects TRBV6-2 or TRBV6-3 to TRBJ1-2; D is uncertain. Germline V gives CDR1 MNHEY, CDR2 SVGEGT. The germline V and J ends were trimmed by 5 bases and 1 base, with 5 bases remaining between them. The CDR3 spans 12 residues. Written as DNA, the CDR3 is TGTGCCAGCAGTAAGGGTAACTATGGCTACACCTTC. Residues: CASSKGNYGYTF.